This T cell receptor (beta chain) derives from a study of blood T cell repertoires in COVID-19. Assay used: immunoSEQ multiplex PCR; TCRdb lists only in-frame clones, some missing. The data show over 300,000 clones, 80% to 90% seen once. CDR3 length: 13 amino acids. CDR1 and CDR2 from the germline V gene are LGHNT and FRNRAP. V was trimmed by 4 bases and J by 5 bases, leaving 10 bases between them. What was sequenced was peripheral blood. The chain links TRBV12-5 to TRBJ2-3, with D perhaps TRBD2 (5 bases). The source of this sequence is a woman in her forties or fifties with acute or convalescent COVID-19. The CDR3 nucleotides read TGTGCTAGTGGTTCCACGGAGGTAGATACGCAGTATTTT. Protein: CASGSTEVDTQYF.